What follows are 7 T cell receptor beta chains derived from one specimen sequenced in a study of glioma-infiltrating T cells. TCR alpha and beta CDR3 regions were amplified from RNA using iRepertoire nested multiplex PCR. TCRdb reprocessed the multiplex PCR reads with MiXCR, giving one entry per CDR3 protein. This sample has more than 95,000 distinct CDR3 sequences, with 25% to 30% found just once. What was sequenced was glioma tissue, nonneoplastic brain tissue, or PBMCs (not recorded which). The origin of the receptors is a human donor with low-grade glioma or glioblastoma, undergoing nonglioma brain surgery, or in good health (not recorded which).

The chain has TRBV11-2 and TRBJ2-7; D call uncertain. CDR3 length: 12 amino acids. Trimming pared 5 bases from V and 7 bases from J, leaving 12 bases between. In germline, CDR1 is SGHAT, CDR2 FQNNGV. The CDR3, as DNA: TGTGCCAGCAGCCCGGGCCTTAAGGAGCAGTACTTC. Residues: CASSPGLKEQYF. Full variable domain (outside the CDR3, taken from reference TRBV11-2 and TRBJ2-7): EAGVAQSPRYKIIEKRQSVAFWCNPISGHATLYWYQQILGQGPKLLIQFQNNGVVDDSQLPKDRFSAERLKGVDSTLKIQPAKLEDSAVYLCASSPGLKEQYFGPGTRLTVT.

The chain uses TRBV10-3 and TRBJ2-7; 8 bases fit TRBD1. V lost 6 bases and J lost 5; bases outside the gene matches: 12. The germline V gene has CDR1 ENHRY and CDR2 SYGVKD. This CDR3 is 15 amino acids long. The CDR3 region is CAIREGTGPRHEQYF. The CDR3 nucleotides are TGTGCCATCAGAGAAGGGACAGGTCCTCGCCACGAGCAGTACTTC.

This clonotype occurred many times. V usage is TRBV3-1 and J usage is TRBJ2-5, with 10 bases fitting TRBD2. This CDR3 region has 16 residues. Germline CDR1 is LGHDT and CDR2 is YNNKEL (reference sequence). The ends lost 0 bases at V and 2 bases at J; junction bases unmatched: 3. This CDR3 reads CASSQDQRGGQETQYF. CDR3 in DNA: TGTGCCAGCAGCCAAGATCAGCGGGGGGGTCAAGAGACCCAGTACTTC.

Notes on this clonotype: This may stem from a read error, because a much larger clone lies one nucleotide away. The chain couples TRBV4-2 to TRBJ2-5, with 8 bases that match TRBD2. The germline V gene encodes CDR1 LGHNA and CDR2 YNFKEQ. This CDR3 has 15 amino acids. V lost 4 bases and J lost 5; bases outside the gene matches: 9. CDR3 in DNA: TGTGCCAGCAGCCGAGCCTCGGGAGGGGGGGAGACCCAGTACTTC. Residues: CASSRASGGGETQYF.

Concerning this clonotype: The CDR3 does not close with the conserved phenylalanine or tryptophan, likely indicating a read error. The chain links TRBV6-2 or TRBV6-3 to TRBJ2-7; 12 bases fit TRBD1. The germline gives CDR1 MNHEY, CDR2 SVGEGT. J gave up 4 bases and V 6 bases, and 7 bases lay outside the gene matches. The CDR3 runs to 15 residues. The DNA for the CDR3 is TGTGCCAGCAGAACCGGGACAGGGGGCAAATACGAGCAGTACCTC. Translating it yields CASRTGTGGKYEQYL.

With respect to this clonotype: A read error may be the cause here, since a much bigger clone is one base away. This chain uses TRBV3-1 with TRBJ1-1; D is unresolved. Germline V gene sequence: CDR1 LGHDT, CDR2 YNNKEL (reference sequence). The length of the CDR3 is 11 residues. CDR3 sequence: CVSSRGTEAFF. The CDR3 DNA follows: TGTGTCAGCAGCCGAGGGACTGAAGCTTTCTTT.

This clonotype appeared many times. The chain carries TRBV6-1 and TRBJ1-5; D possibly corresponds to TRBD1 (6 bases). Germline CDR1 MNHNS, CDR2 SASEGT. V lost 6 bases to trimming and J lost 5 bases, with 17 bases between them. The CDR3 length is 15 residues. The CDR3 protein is CASSRTDPRHQPQHF. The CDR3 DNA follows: TGTGCCAGCAGCCGGACAGATCCCCGCCATCAGCCCCAGCATTTT.